This T cell receptor (beta chain) stems from a study of shared clonotypes between healthy human individuals. Germline assignment: CDR1 MGHRA and CDR2 YSYEKL. The CDR3 has 15 residues. V lost 8 bases and J lost 4, with 18 bases in between. TCRdb's table, derived via immunoSEQ multiplex PCR, lists solely in-frame clones and lacks some. Among around 95,000 clones listed, roughly 69% were seen once. The origin of this receptor is a man younger than 45 in good health. The sequencing input was memory CD8+ T cells sorted from blood. Subset of the sample: CD45RO+ cells pooled with CCR7-negative TemRA cells. The genes are TRBV4-1 and TRBJ2-1; tentative D call: TRBD2 (6 bases). CDR3: CASGRPAGPYNEQFF. CDR3 nucleotides: TGCGCCAGCGGCCGCCCGGCGGGGCCTTACAATGAGCAGTTCTTC.